One and the same sample provided the 24 T cell receptor beta chains below, sequenced in a study of OX40 agonist ivuxolimab in advanced cancers. Assay used: immunoSEQ multiplex PCR; TCRdb lists only in-frame clones, some missing. This table holds 20,000 or so clones, roughly 80% found once. The sequenced sample was CD4+ or CD8+ T cells sorted from blood, obtained in a trial of the OX40 agonist ivuxolimab. These TCRs come from an adult with an advanced solid tumor such as melanoma, head and neck, liver or kidney cancer.

This chain links TRBV6-5 with TRBJ1-2; D is uncertain. V dropped 5 bases and J dropped 7 bases, with 14 bases sitting between them. Germline CDR1 reads MNHEY; CDR2 reads SVGAGI. This CDR3 has 13 residues. The CDR3 loop is CASSEGPGGGYTF. For the CDR3, the DNA is TGTGCCAGCAGTGAAGGACCGGGCGGTGGCTACACCTTC.

The chain has TRBV28 and TRBJ2-7; 8 bases are shared with TRBD2. V lost 7 bases to trimming and J lost 9 bases; unmatched junction nucleotides: 14. CDR1 and CDR2 from the germline V gene are MDHEN and SYDVKM. The CDR3 has 14 residues. The CDR3 loop reads CASTGGGGHLAQYF. In nucleotides, the CDR3 is TGTGCCAGCACCGGGGGGGGAGGCCATCTCGCGCAGTACTTC.

V usage is TRBV5-1 and J usage is TRBJ2-3; tentatively, D is TRBD2 (5 bases). Germline loops: CDR1 SGHRS, CDR2 YFSETQ. The CDR3 is made up of 15 amino acids. Trimming took 4 bases from V and 0 from J, leaving 12 bases between them. In nucleotides, the CDR3 is TGCGCCAGCAGCCCGGGGATTTCTAGCACAGATACGCAGTATTTT. It encodes CASSPGISSTDTQYF.

This clone was seen just once. The chain carries TRBV5-1 and TRBJ2-5; D not certain. Trimming left V 4 bases short and J 5 bases short, with 12 bases between. Germline loops: CDR1 SGHRS, CDR2 YFSETQ. This CDR3 has 13 residues. The CDR3 spells CASSRIDGETQYF. Written as DNA, the CDR3 is TGCGCCAGCAGCCGAATCGACGGCGAGACCCAGTACTTC.

The chain combines TRBV18 with TRBJ1-1; TRBD1 matches 7 bases. The CDR3 consists of 16 residues. V shed 0 bases and J 5 bases; nucleotides not matched to a gene: 9. CDR1 KGHSH and CDR2 LQKENI come from the germline V gene. The CDR3 reads CASSPPEKGAGTEAFF. CDR3 DNA sequence: TGTGCCAGCTCACCACCGGAGAAGGGGGCAGGGACTGAAGCTTTCTTT.

The chain employs TRBV7-9 and TRBJ2-7; TRBD1 aligns across 9 bases. Per the germline V gene, CDR1 is SEHNR and CDR2 is FQNEAQ (reference sequence). With 2 bases clipped from V and 7 bases from J, the junction kept 15 bases outside the gene matches. This CDR3 spans 17 amino acids. The CDR3 reads CASSLQGMTGGKGEQYF. CDR3 DNA: TGTGCCAGCAGCTTACAAGGTATGACAGGGGGAAAAGGGGAGCAGTACTTC.

This clone was picked up a small number of times. The chain couples TRBV5-6 to TRBJ1-6, with a weak D call TRBD1 (6 bases). The V gene lost 2 bases and the J gene lost 3 bases, with 6 bases spanning the gap. This CDR3 is built from 14 residues. CDR1 is SGHDT and CDR2 is YYEEEE in the germline V gene. In nucleotides, the CDR3 is TGTGCCAGCAGCTTACAGGGCTATAATTCACCCCTCCACTTT. Its protein is CASSLQGYNSPLHF.

The rearrangement links TRBV28 to TRBJ2-1; TRBD2 agrees at 7 bases. There are 15 residues in the CDR3. The germline V gene has CDR1 MDHEN and CDR2 SYDVKM. V lost 2 bases, J lost 4 bases, and 5 bases stayed unmatched. DNA for the CDR3: TGTGCCAGCAGTTTAGCGGGAGCTTCATACAATGAGCAGTTCTTC. Its protein is CASSLAGASYNEQFF. Drawing the rest from reference TRBV28 and TRBJ2-1, the complete variable domain is DVKVTQSSRYLVKRTGEKVFLECVQDMDHENMFWYRQDPGLGLRLIYFSYDVKMKEKGDIPEGYSVSREKKERFSLILESASTNQTSMYLCASSLAGASYNEQFFGPGTRLTVL.

The genes are TRBV5-1 and TRBJ1-1, with D possibly being TRBD1 (5 bases). The length of the CDR3 is 16 residues. From germline, CDR1 is SGHRS and CDR2 YFSETQ. Trimming removed 4 bases at V and 0 bases at J, with 16 bases between. The CDR3 here is CASSGGRGMMNTEAFF. The CDR3 DNA is TGCGCCAGCAGCGGCGGAAGGGGCATGATGAACACTGAAGCTTTCTTT.

The chain is built from TRBV4-3 and TRBJ2-1; unclear D gene. This CDR3 contains 17 residues. The germline V gene encodes CDR1 LGHNA and CDR2 YSLEER. V gave up 0 bases and J gave up 0 bases, with 12 bases separating them. CDR3 DNA sequence: TGCGCCAGCAGCCAAGATAGGGTCCCACACTCCTACAATGAGCAGTTCTTC. This encodes CASSQDRVPHSYNEQFF.

V is TRBV11-2 and J is TRBJ2-1, with 8 bases matching TRBD2. The CDR3 consists of 17 residues. Trimming cost V 4 bases and J 3 bases; bases outside gene matches: 11. The germline V gene encodes CDR1 SGHAT and CDR2 FQNNGV. The CDR3 region has the DNA TGTGCCAGCAGCTCCCAGTACGGGGGGGGATTCTACAATGAGCAGTTCTTC. Protein: CASSSQYGGGFYNEQFF. Filled out from reference TRBV11-2 and TRBJ2-1, the complete variable domain reads EAGVAQSPRYKIIEKRQSVAFWCNPISGHATLYWYQQILGQGPKLLIQFQNNGVVDDSQLPKDRFSAERLKGVDSTLKIQPAKLEDSAVYLCASSSQYGGGFYNEQFFGPGTRLTVL.

This clone was observed a single time. The chain carries TRBV7-6 and TRBJ1-2; perhaps TRBD1 as D (6 bases). Germline CDR1 reads SGHVS; CDR2 reads FNYEAQ. Between the trimmed V and J ends, which lost 2 bases and 8 bases, there was a span of 12 bases. The CDR3 contains 13 residues. CDR3 sequence (DNA): TGTGCCAGCAGCTTAAGGGGGTTTCGAGGCTACACCTTC. It yields the protein CASSLRGFRGYTF.

This rearrangement joins TRBV5-1 to TRBJ2-2; D unresolved. In germline, CDR1 is SGHRS, CDR2 YFSETQ. This CDR3 is 12 amino acids long. The ends were cut back, 4 bases at V and 8 bases at J, with 9 bases in the middle. CDR3 nucleotides: TGCGCCAGCAGCCCCGGTAGAGGGGAGCTGTTTTTT. This gives the protein CASSPGRGELFF.

This clone was detected only a few times. The genes are TRBV7-2 and TRBJ1-5; TRBD1 matches 9 bases. V lost 5 bases and J lost 1; bases outside the gene matches: 12. The CDR3 has 18 amino acids. Germline V gene data show CDR1 as SGHTA and CDR2 as FQGNSA. The CDR3 region has the DNA TGTGCCAGCAGCCCCAAACCACAGGGGGCTTTGAGCAATCAGCCCCAGCATTTT. Protein product: CASSPKPQGALSNQPQHF.

The V call is TRBV15, the J call TRBJ2-1; 7 bases map to TRBD2. Losses at the gene ends were 1 base for V and 13 bases for J; bases not matched to a gene: 16. CDR1 and CDR2 from the germline V gene are LNHNV and YYDKDF (reference sequence). CDR3 length: 16 amino acids. The CDR3 coding sequence is TGTGCCACCAGCAGAGTTGGTGGGAGGGCCTTAACCGAACAGTTCTTC. Translated, it gives CATSRVGGRALTEQFF.

The chain carries TRBV27 and TRBJ2-2; D might be TRBD2 (6 bases). Germline assignment: CDR1 MNHEY and CDR2 SMNVEV (reference sequence). Trimming cost V 6 bases and J 3 bases, with 11 bases left between them. This CDR3 is built from 14 residues. CDR3 coding DNA: TGTGCCAGCAGCGGAGGGTTATACACCGGGGAGCTGTTTTTT. Its translation: CASSGGLYTGELFF.

The V call is TRBV28, the J call TRBJ2-3, with TRBD1 matching over 8 bases. The CDR3 totals 16 residues. The J segment lost 5 bases and the V segment lost 5 bases, leaving 12 bases of the junction unmatched. CDR1 and CDR2 (germline): MDHEN, SYDVKM. The CDR3 sequence: CASSESGTGGQDTQYF. The CDR3 bases are TGTGCCAGCAGTGAGTCGGGGACAGGAGGCCAAGATACGCAGTATTTT.

The V call is TRBV19, the J call TRBJ1-2; D remains ambiguous. In germline, CDR1 is LNHDA, CDR2 SQIVND (reference sequence). This CDR3 contains 12 residues. V was trimmed by 2 bases and J by 8 bases, leaving 9 bases between them. The CDR3 loop reads CASSIRGGGYTF. In nucleotides, the CDR3 is TGTGCCAGTAGTATAAGAGGAGGGGGCTACACCTTC.

The chain recombines TRBV7-8 with TRBJ1-3; D ambiguous. V gave up 1 base and J gave up 0 bases, with 7 bases separating them. The CDR3 runs 15 residues. Per the germline V gene, CDR1 is SGHVS and CDR2 is FQNEAQ. This CDR3 reads CASSLDPGSGNTIYF. The DNA for the CDR3 is TGTGCCAGCAGCTTAGACCCGGGCTCTGGAAACACCATATATTTT.

J is TRBJ1-5 and V is TRBV29-1; 8 bases agree with TRBD1. The CDR3 contains 13 residues. Trimming cost V 3 bases and J 6 bases; bases outside gene matches: 4. Germline assignment: CDR1 SQVTM and CDR2 ANQGSEA. The DNA for the CDR3 is TGCAGCGTTGACAGGGGGCAGGGTCAGCCCCAGCATTTT. The encoded protein is CSVDRGQGQPQHF.

The chain has TRBV7-2 and TRBJ1-2; 9 bases map to TRBD1. Germline V gene sequence: CDR1 SGHTA, CDR2 FQGNSA. The CDR3 runs to 15 residues. J lost 8 bases, V lost 5 bases, and 12 bases had no gene match. CDR3 coding DNA: TGTGCCAGCAGCACGACCCGGGGACAGGGCGGGGGCTACACCTTC. It encodes CASSTTRGQGGGYTF.

This chain connects TRBV11-2 to TRBJ1-3, with a possible D match to TRBD1 (5 bases). Germline V gene sequence: CDR1 SGHAT, CDR2 FQNNGV. The CDR3 contains 16 residues. V lost 5 bases and J 4 bases, leaving 18 bases between the germline ends. The CDR3 loop reads CASSPTRDLRGNTIYF. Written as DNA, the CDR3 is TGTGCCAGCAGCCCGACCCGGGACCTCCGAGGAAACACCATATATTTT. The variable domain in full, with the rest retrieved from reference TRBV11-2 and TRBJ1-3, is EAGVAQSPRYKIIEKRQSVAFWCNPISGHATLYWYQQILGQGPKLLIQFQNNGVVDDSQLPKDRFSAERLKGVDSTLKIQPAKLEDSAVYLCASSPTRDLRGNTIYFGEGSWLTVV.

This clone showed up just a few times. The V and J genes are TRBV25-1 and TRBJ1-1; D possibly corresponds to TRBD1 (5 bases). Germline CDR1 is MGHDK and CDR2 is SYGVNS. This CDR3 has 14 residues. V gave up 4 bases and J gave up 4 bases, with 13 bases separating them. CDR3 loop: CASSGPSGSTEAFF. CDR3 nucleotides: TGTGCCAGCAGTGGCCCTTCAGGGAGCACTGAAGCTTTCTTT.

The chain recombines TRBV7-2 with TRBJ2-2; 8 bases fit TRBD2. The length of the CDR3 is 15 residues. Germline CDR1 SGHTA, CDR2 FQGNSA. J lost 5 bases, V lost 5 bases, and 7 bases had no gene match. The CDR3 here is CASSPWTSSTGELFF. The CDR3 DNA reads as TGTGCCAGCAGCCCTTGGACTAGCAGTACCGGGGAGCTGTTTTTT.